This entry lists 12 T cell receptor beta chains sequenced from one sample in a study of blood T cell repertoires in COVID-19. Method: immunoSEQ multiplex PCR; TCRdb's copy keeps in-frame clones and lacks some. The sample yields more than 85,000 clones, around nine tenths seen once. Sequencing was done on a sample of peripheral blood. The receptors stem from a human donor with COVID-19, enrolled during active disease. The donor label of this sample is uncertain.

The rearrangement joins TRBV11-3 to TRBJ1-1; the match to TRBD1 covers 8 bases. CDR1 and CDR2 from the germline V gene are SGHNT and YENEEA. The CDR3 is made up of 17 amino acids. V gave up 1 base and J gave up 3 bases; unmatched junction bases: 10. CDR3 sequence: CASSLVTGQGEDTEAFF. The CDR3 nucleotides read TGTGCCAGCAGCTTAGTAACAGGACAGGGAGAGGACACTGAAGCTTTCTTT. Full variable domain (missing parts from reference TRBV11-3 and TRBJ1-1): EAGVVQSPRYKIIEKKQPVAFWCNPISGHNTLYWYLQNLGQGPELLIRYENEEAVDDSQLPKDRFSAERLKGVDSTLKIQPAELGDSAVYLCASSLVTGQGEDTEAFFGQGTRLTVV.

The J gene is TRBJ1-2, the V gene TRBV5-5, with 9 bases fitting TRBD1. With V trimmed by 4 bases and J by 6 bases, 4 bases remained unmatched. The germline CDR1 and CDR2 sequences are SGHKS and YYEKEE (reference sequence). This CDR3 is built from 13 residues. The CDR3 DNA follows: TGTGCCAGCAGCCCGAGGACAGGGGATGGCTACACCTTC. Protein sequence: CASSPRTGDGYTF.

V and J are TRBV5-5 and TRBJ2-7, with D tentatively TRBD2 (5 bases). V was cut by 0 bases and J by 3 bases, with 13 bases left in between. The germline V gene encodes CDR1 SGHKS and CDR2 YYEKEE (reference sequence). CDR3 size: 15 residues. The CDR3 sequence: CASSLAGVGDYEQYF. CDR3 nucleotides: TGTGCCAGCAGCTTGGCCGGGGTGGGAGACTACGAGCAGTACTTC.

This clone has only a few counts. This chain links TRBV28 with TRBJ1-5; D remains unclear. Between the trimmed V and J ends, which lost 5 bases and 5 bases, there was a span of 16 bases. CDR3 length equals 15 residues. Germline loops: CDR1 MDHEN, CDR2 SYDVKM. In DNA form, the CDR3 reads TGTGCCAGCAGTCTGCTTGGAACCGGAGATCAGCCCCAGCATTTT. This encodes CASSLLGTGDQPQHF.

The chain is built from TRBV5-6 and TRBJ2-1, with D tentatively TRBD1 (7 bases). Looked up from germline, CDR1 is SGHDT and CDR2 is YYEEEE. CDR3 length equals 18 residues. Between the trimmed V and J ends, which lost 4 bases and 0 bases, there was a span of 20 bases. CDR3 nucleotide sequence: TGTGCCAGCAGCGTCCCCGGGACAGTCGGGAGCTCCTACAATGAGCAGTTCTTC. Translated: CASSVPGTVGSSYNEQFF.

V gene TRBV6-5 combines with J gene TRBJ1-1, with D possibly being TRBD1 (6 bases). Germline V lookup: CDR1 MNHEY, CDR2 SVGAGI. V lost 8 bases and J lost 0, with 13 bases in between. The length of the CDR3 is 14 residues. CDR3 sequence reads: CASDGGMLNTEAFF. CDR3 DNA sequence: TGTGCCAGCGATGGGGGCATGTTGAACACTGAAGCTTTCTTT.

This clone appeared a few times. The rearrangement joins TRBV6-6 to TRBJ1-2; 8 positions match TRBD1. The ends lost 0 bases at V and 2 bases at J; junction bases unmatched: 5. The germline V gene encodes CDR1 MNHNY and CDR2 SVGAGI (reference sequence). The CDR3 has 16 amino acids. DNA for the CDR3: TGTGCCAGCAGTTACTCCCAGGGGGCTGGGAACTATGGCTACACCTTC. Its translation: CASSYSQGAGNYGYTF.

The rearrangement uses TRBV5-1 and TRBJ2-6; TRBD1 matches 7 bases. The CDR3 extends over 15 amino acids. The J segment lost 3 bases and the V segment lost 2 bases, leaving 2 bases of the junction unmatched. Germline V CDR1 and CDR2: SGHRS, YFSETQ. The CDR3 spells CASSFTGDGANVLTF. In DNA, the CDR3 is TGCGCCAGCAGCTTTACAGGGGATGGGGCCAACGTCCTGACTTTC.

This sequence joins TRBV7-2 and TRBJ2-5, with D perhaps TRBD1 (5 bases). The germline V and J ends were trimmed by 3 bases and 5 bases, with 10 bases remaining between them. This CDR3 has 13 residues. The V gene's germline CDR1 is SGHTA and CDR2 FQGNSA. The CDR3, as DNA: TGTGCCAGCAGCTTTCAGGGATGGGAGACCCAGTACTTC. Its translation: CASSFQGWETQYF.

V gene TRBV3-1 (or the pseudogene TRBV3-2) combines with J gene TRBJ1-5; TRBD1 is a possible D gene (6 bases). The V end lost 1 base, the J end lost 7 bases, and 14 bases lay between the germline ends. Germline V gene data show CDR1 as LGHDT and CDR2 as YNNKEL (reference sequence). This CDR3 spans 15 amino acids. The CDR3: CASSQGIAGVQPQHF. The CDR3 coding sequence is TGTGCCAGCAGCCAAGGCATAGCAGGGGTCCAGCCCCAGCATTTT.

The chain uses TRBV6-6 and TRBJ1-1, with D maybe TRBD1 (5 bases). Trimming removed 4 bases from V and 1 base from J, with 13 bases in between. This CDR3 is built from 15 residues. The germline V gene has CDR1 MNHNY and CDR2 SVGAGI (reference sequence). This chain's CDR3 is CASSSAATANTEAFF. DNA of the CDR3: TGTGCCAGCAGTTCCGCTGCGACAGCGAACACTGAAGCTTTCTTT.

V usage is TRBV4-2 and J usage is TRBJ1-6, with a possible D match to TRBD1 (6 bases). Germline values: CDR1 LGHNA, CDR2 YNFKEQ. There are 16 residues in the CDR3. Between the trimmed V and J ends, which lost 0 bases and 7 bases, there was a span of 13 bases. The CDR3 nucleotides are TGTGCCAGCAGCCAAGAGGGGACAAGTTTAAATTCACCCCTCCACTTT. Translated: CASSQEGTSLNSPLHF.